Sequencing of this T cell receptor beta chain was carried out in a study of T cells in Graves' hyperthyroidism and ophthalmopathy. There were TCR beta CDR3 regions amplified from RNA transcripts. HTBI primers were used for first-round RT-PCR of the TCR CDR3. A single record per CDR3 protein comes from TCRdb applying MiXCR to the multiplex PCR reads. Of under 550,000 distinct CDR3 sequences listed, roughly an eighth are singletons. The clonotype comes from a woman aged 18-29 years with Graves' hyperthyroidism. Sequencing was carried out using blood.

This CDR3 is CASSFFSGRASYNEQFF. CDR3 DNA sequence: TGTGCCAGCAGCTTCTTTAGCGGGAGAGCCTCCTACAATGAGCAGTTCTTC. V usage is TRBV11-2 and J usage is TRBJ2-1; 9 bases map to TRBD2. The CDR3 has 17 amino acids. Germline CDR1 is SGHAT and CDR2 is FQNNGV. V trimming: 3 bases; J trimming: 0 bases; junction bases outside the gene matches: 6. Complete variable domain (other parts from reference TRBV11-2 and TRBJ2-1): EAGVAQSPRYKIIEKRQSVAFWCNPISGHATLYWYQQILGQGPKLLIQFQNNGVVDDSQLPKDRFSAERLKGVDSTLKIQPAKLEDSAVYLCASSFFSGRASYNEQFFGPGTRLTVL.